The 32 T cell receptor beta chains listed next were all sequenced from one sample in a study of a mutant IDH1 vaccine in newly diagnosed glioma. No antigen has been identified for these receptors. Generated by immunoSEQ multiplex PCR, the TCRdb table keeps only in-frame clones and is missing some. Among some 46,000 clones listed, roughly 92% were seen once. Time point given: week 35, safety follow-up. Topical imiquimod accompanied each vaccine dose, which consisted of 300 ug of mutant IDH1 20-mer peptide. The sequencing here drew on PBMCs, taken from a glioma patient whose treatment included an IDH1 peptide vaccine. These receptors originate from a man in his fifties or sixties with glioma.

This chain's CDR3 is CASQPTGGLGTQYF. CDR3 nucleotides: TGTGCCAGCCAACCGACAGGGGGCCTGGGGACCCAGTACTTC. The chain uses TRBV19 and TRBJ2-5; 10 bases line up with TRBD1. The CDR3 consists of 14 residues. Germline CDR1 reads LNHDA; CDR2 reads SQIVND (reference sequence). V was pared by 9 bases and J by 7 bases, with 11 bases of the junction left unmatched. Drawing the rest from reference TRBV19 and TRBJ2-5, the complete variable domain is DGGITQSPKYLFRKEGQNVTLSCEQNLNHDAMYWYRQDPGQGLRLIYYSQIVNDFQKGDIAEGYSVSREKKESFPLTVTSAQKNPTAFYLCASQPTGGLGTQYFGPGTRLLVL.

This chain joins TRBV5-8 and TRBJ2-5, with D possibly being TRBD1 or TRBD2 (6 bases each). V was pared by 4 bases and J by 2 bases, with 9 bases between. Per germline, CDR1 SGHTS and CDR2 YDEGEE. The CDR3 consists of 13 residues. The CDR3 DNA reads TGTGCCAGCAGCCTAGGGGGGCAAGAGACCCAGTACTTC. It codes for CASSLGGQETQYF.

The gene calls are TRBV5-1 and TRBJ1-2; no clear D gene. Trimming shortened V by 4 bases and J by 4 bases, and 17 bases separated the two germline ends. The germline gives CDR1 SGHRS, CDR2 YFSETQ. The CDR3 runs 15 residues. CDR3 nucleotides: TGCGCCAGCAGCCAAGGGCAATCAGTTCGCTATGGCTACACCTTC. It is translated as CASSQGQSVRYGYTF.

The V call is TRBV15, the J call TRBJ2-7; 7 nucleotides line up with TRBD1. This CDR3 contains 14 residues. Germline-derived CDR1 and CDR2 are LNHNV and YYDKDF (reference sequence). Losses at the gene ends were 4 bases for V and 0 bases for J; bases not matched to a gene: 3. The CDR3 coding sequence is TGTGCCACCAGCACGAGACAGGGCTCCTACGAGCAGTACTTC. It translates to CATSTRQGSYEQYF.

The chain couples TRBV7-2 to TRBJ1-4; D ambiguous. The germline V gene encodes CDR1 SGHTA and CDR2 FQGNSA. The CDR3 is made up of 13 amino acids. V lost 2 bases to trimming and J lost 8 bases, with 9 bases between them. The CDR3 nucleotides read TGTGCCAGCAGCTTAAGTCCCGGAGAAAAACTGTTTTTT. This translates into CASSLSPGEKLFF.

This chain connects TRBV6-5 to TRBJ2-1, with TRBD2 matching over 8 bases. This CDR3 contains 15 residues. V shed 2 bases and J 8 bases; nucleotides not matched to a gene: 8. Germline V CDR1 and CDR2: MNHEY, SVGAGI. CDR3 in amino acids: CASSYPGTRDDEQFF. The DNA of the CDR3 is TGTGCCAGCAGTTACCCCGGGACTAGAGACGATGAGCAGTTCTTC.

This chain joins TRBV28 and TRBJ2-7; D not resolved. The CDR3 covers 11 residues. In germline, CDR1 is MDHEN, CDR2 SYDVKM. V was clipped by 6 bases and J by 1 base, with 4 bases between them. CDR3 nucleotide sequence: TGTGCCAGCAGCCGGTCCTACGAGCAGTACTTC. Translation: CASSRSYEQYF.

V and J are TRBV20-1 and TRBJ1-1; the D is unclear. V was cut by 3 bases and J by 7 bases, with 9 bases left in between. CDR1 and CDR2 from the germline V gene are DFQATT and SNEGSKA (reference sequence). This CDR3 is built from 11 residues. This chain's CDR3 is CSASGQLEAFF. The DNA for the CDR3 is TGCAGTGCTAGTGGGCAGCTTGAAGCTTTCTTT.

The chain joins TRBV7-9 to TRBJ2-7; 9 nucleotides align to TRBD1. Trimming removed 4 bases from V and 3 bases from J; junction bases left unmatched: 7. Germline V gives CDR1 SEHNR, CDR2 FQNEAQ (reference sequence). This CDR3 has 15 amino acids. Here the CDR3 DNA reads TGTGCCAGCAGCTCCACTCGACAGGGGGTCTACGAGCAGTACTTC. Translated, it gives CASSSTRQGVYEQYF.

This clone was seen once. The chain carries TRBV10-2 and TRBJ2-2; a possible D gene is TRBD2 (5 bases). The V end lost 6 bases, the J end lost 6 bases, and 14 bases lay between the germline ends. CDR1 and CDR2 from the germline V gene are WSHSY and SAAADI. The CDR3 has 14 residues. The CDR3 region has the DNA TGCGCCAGCAGGGACCTAGGGAGATCCGGGGAGCTGTTTTTT. Its translation is CASRDLGRSGELFF.

The CDR3 loop reads CASSRTVITGELFF. The CDR3 coding sequence is TGTGCCAGCTCCAGGACAGTAATAACCGGGGAGCTGTTTTTT. The chain carries TRBV18 and TRBJ2-2; weak D call: TRBD1 (6 bases). Trimming cost V 6 bases and J 5 bases, with 13 bases left between them. CDR1 and CDR2 (germline): KGHSH, LQKENI. The CDR3 extends over 14 amino acids.

V gene TRBV30 combines with J gene TRBJ1-1; weak D call: TRBD1 (5 bases). Germline values: CDR1 GTSNPN, CDR2 SVGIG (reference sequence). The CDR3 is made up of 12 amino acids. V lost 4 bases and J 3 bases, leaving 9 bases between the germline ends. CDR3 DNA: TGTGCCTGGACATGGGACGACACTGAAGCTTTCTTT. Translated: CAWTWDDTEAFF. The full variable domain, rest sourced from reference TRBV30 and TRBJ1-1, is SQTIHQWPATLVQPVGSPLSLECTVEGTSNPNLYWYRQAAGRGLQLLFYSVGIGQISSEVPQNLSASRPQDRQFILSSKKLLLSDSGFYLCAWTWDDTEAFFGQGTRLTVV.

This clone was picked up one time. The rearrangement links TRBV4-1 to TRBJ2-7, with 7 positions matching TRBD1. Germline CDR1 MGHRA, CDR2 YSYEKL. V was clipped by 3 bases and J by 6 bases; unmatched bases: 11. CDR3 length: 15 amino acids. CDR3 DNA: TGCGCCAGCAGCCAGTACACTGACAGGGCCGGCGAGCAGTACTTC. It yields the protein CASSQYTDRAGEQYF.

V is TRBV11-3 and J is TRBJ2-1; a possible D gene is TRBD1 (6 bases). Germline assignment: CDR1 SGHNT and CDR2 YENEEA. This CDR3 contains 16 residues. Trimming cost V 0 bases and J 10 bases, with 19 bases left between them. The CDR3 sequence: CASSLDTALQGNEQFF. DNA of the CDR3: TGTGCCAGCAGCTTAGATACAGCGTTACAGGGTAACGAGCAGTTCTTC.

The rearrangement uses TRBV7-3 and TRBJ1-5; no firm D call. V was clipped by 5 bases and J by 4 bases, with 15 bases between them. The CDR3 is 15 amino acids. CDR1 is SGHTA, CDR2 FQGTGA, per germline. The CDR3 nucleotides are TGTGCCAGCAGCCCTCCCGATTTCGGGAATCAGCCCCAGCATTTT. Translated: CASSPPDFGNQPQHF.

Concerning this clone itself: The junction does not match germline at one end; this may be a read error. V and J are TRBV5-4 and TRBJ1-2; tentatively, D is TRBD1 (5 bases). The CDR3 totals 13 residues. Germline assignment: CDR1 SGHNT and CDR2 YYREEE (reference sequence). CDR3 loop: CASSQTGDYGYTF. CDR3 bases: TGCGCCAGCAGCCAAACGGGGGACTATGGCTACACCTTC.

This chain joins TRBV28 and TRBJ1-1, with a weak D call TRBD1 (5 bases). The V end was cut by 1 base, the J end by 4 bases, with 7 bases between. Looked up from germline, CDR1 is MDHEN and CDR2 is SYDVKM. The CDR3 has 13 residues. The CDR3 loop is CASSLLGGTEAFF. CDR3 sequence (DNA): TGTGCCAGCAGTTTATTGGGGGGCACTGAAGCTTTCTTT.

The genes are TRBV15 and TRBJ2-7; the D is unclear. CDR1 LNHNV and CDR2 YYDKDF come from the germline V gene (reference sequence). Trimming left V 5 bases short and J 1 base short, with 15 bases between. This CDR3 spans 15 amino acids. CDR3 DNA: TGTGCCACCAGCGACCTCGCGACCGTTTCCTACGAGCAGTACTTC. Its protein is CATSDLATVSYEQYF.

Turning to this clone: The junction shows a germline mismatch at one end, possibly a read error. V is TRBV7-7 and J is TRBJ2-5, with 7 bases that match TRBD1. Looked up from germline, CDR1 is SSHAT and CDR2 is FNYEAQ (reference sequence). The CDR3 loop spans 15 amino acids. CDR3 bases: TGTGCTAGCAGCTTAGGGGGCGGTCCCCAAGAGACCCAGTACTTC. As protein: CASSLGGGPQETQYF.

This chain connects TRBV18 to TRBJ2-7; 8 positions agree with TRBD2. Germline V gene data show CDR1 as KGHSH and CDR2 as LQKENI. The J segment lost 2 bases and the V segment lost 4 bases, leaving 4 bases of the junction unmatched. There are 14 residues in the CDR3. This CDR3 reads CASSLAGGAYEQYF. In nucleotides, the CDR3 is TGTGCCAGCTCACTTGCGGGGGGCGCCTACGAGCAGTACTTC.

The rearrangement joins TRBV6-5 to TRBJ1-5, with unresolved D. The CDR3 covers 14 residues. The germline V gene encodes CDR1 MNHEY and CDR2 SVGAGI. Between the trimmed V and J ends, which lost 2 bases and 7 bases, there was a span of 12 bases. CDR3 coding DNA: TGTGCCAGCAGTTACGGGCTAGGGAACCAGCCCCAGCATTTT. It translates to CASSYGLGNQPQHF.

The V gene is TRBV19, the J gene TRBJ1-4; no firm D call. The CDR3 is 12 residues long. The germline V gene encodes CDR1 LNHDA and CDR2 SQIVND (reference sequence). V was pared by 7 bases and J by 0 bases, with 3 bases between. CDR3 residues: CASKSTNEKLFF. The CDR3 DNA reads TGTGCCAGTAAATCAACTAATGAAAAACTGTTTTTT.

Notes on this clone: Other DNA sequences of this sample code for an identical CDR3. This chain uses TRBV5-1 with TRBJ1-1; no clear D. The CDR3 is 13 residues long. The ends were cut back, 0 bases at V and 2 bases at J, with 5 bases in the middle. CDR1 and CDR2 from the germline V gene are SGHRS and YFSETQ. Here the CDR3 DNA reads TGCGCCAGCAGCTTGGCTGGAAACACTGAAGCTTTCTTT. It is translated as CASSLAGNTEAFF.

The genes are TRBV19 and TRBJ2-3; D remains unclear. V lost 1 base and J lost 4, with 9 bases in between. Germline CDR1 LNHDA, CDR2 SQIVND (reference sequence). The CDR3 is made up of 14 amino acids. The CDR3 bases are TGTGCCAGTAGTATAGCACGCCTAGCAGATACGCAGTATTTT. Translation gives CASSIARLADTQYF.

The gene calls are TRBV6-5 and TRBJ2-3; 7 nucleotides line up with TRBD2. Losses at the gene ends were 5 bases for V and 4 bases for J; bases not matched to a gene: 9. Germline V gene sequence: CDR1 MNHEY, CDR2 SVGAGI. CDR3 size: 15 residues. CDR3 nucleotides: TGTGCCAGCAGTAGGACTAGAAACCGTGCAGATACGCAGTATTTT. Protein: CASSRTRNRADTQYF.

The V and J genes are TRBV7-2 and TRBJ2-7; no reliable D call. Germline V lookup: CDR1 SGHTA, CDR2 FQGNSA. CDR3 length: 14 residues. V was shortened by 2 bases and J by 0 bases, with 8 bases between the two germline ends. In DNA, the CDR3 is TGTGCCAGCAGCTTATCCCCTAGCTCCTACGAGCAGTACTTC. Translation: CASSLSPSSYEQYF.

The chain employs TRBV4-3 and TRBJ1-5; possible D gene TRBD1, 5 bases. The V end was cut by 1 base, the J end by 10 bases, with 17 bases between. The germline V gene encodes CDR1 LGHNA and CDR2 YSLEER. The CDR3 covers 15 residues. The CDR3 coding sequence is TGCGCCAGCAGCCAAGGGGGCGCCGGAGGTGAACCCCAGCATTTT. It is translated as CASSQGGAGGEPQHF.

This clone was seen a handful of times. This chain connects TRBV7-9 to TRBJ1-2; D remains unclear. Germline V gene data show CDR1 as SEHNR and CDR2 as FQNEAQ (reference sequence). This CDR3 is built from 13 residues. V was cut by 4 bases and J by 7 bases, with 13 bases left in between. CDR3 loop: CASSSSVGGGYTF. The CDR3 region has the DNA TGTGCCAGCAGCTCCTCTGTGGGAGGTGGCTACACCTTC.

CDR3 loop: CASSQDVFRGSSYNSPLHF. The CDR3 bases are TGCGCCAGCAGCCAAGATGTATTTCGGGGGAGCTCCTATAATTCACCCCTCCACTTT. This rearrangement joins TRBV4-3 to TRBJ1-6; perhaps TRBD1 as D (5 bases). The CDR3 runs 19 residues. Germline-derived CDR1 and CDR2 are LGHNA and YSLEER. Between the trimmed V and J ends, which lost 0 bases and 0 bases, there was a span of 15 bases.

The chain couples TRBV28 to TRBJ2-7; tentative D call: TRBD2 (6 bases). Germline V gene lookup returns CDR1 MDHEN and CDR2 SYDVKM. The CDR3 sequence is 17 residues long. V dropped 5 bases and J dropped 2 bases, with 22 bases sitting between them. The CDR3, as DNA: TGTGCCAGCAGTAACCCTAGCGCCGAGGGCCCCCCCTACGAGCAGTACTTC. This encodes CASSNPSAEGPPYEQYF.

The chain uses TRBV27 and TRBJ1-1; D may be TRBD1 (5 bases). CDR1 and CDR2 from the germline V gene are MNHEY and SMNVEV (reference sequence). This CDR3 has 14 amino acids. Trimming took off 2 bases at V and 7 bases at J, with 14 bases between the two ends. Written as DNA, the CDR3 is TGTGCCAGCAGTTTAGACAGAGGGCCAAGTGAAGCTTTCTTT. Translated, it gives CASSLDRGPSEAFF.

The chain couples TRBV13 to TRBJ2-7; 8 bases map to TRBD2. The CDR3 has 16 residues. V shed 3 bases, J shed 2 bases, and the junction held 9 bases outside the gene matches. Germline-derived CDR1 and CDR2 are PRHDT and FYEKMQ (reference sequence). CDR3 protein: CASSFRASGSTYEQYF. DNA of the CDR3: TGTGCCAGCAGCTTCAGGGCTAGCGGGTCAACCTACGAGCAGTACTTC.